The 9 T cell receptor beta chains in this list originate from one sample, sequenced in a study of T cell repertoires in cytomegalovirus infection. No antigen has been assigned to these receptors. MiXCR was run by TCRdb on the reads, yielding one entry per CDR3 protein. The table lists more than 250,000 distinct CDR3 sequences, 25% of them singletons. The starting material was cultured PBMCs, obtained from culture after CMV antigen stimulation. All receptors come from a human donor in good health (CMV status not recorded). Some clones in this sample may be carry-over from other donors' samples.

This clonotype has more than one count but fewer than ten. For the CDR3, the DNA is TGTGCCAGCAGTTACGGGAATAGCGGGGGGCAAGAGACCCAGTACTTC. This codes for CASSYGNSGGQETQYF. The chain joins TRBV6-5 to TRBJ2-5, with 10 nucleotides matching TRBD2. Germline V gene data show CDR1 as MNHEY and CDR2 as SVGAGI. J gave up 2 bases and V 2 bases, and 5 bases lay outside the gene matches. There are 16 residues in the CDR3.

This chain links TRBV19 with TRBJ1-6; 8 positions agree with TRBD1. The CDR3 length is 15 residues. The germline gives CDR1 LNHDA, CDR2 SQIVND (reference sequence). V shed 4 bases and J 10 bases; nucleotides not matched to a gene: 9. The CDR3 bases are TGTGCCAGTAGTACCCAGACAGGGGAATTATCACCCCTCCACTTT. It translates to CASSTQTGELSPLHF.

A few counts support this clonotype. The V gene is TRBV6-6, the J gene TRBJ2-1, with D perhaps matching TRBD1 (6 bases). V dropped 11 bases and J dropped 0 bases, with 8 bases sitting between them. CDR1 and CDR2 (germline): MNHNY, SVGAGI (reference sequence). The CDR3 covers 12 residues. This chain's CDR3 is CALDSSYNEQFF. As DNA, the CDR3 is TGTGCCTTGGACAGCTCCTACAATGAGCAGTTCTTC.

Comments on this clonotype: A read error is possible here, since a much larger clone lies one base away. The CDR3 sequence: CSARQGFDYGYTF. The CDR3 region has the DNA TGCAGTGCAAGACAGGGATTTGACTATGGCTACACCTTC. The chain links TRBV20-1 to TRBJ1-2, with 7 bases fitting TRBD1. This CDR3 is 13 amino acids long. Per germline, CDR1 DFQATT and CDR2 SNEGSKA (reference sequence). The V gene end was trimmed by 6 bases and the J gene end by 3 bases; junction bases not matched to a gene: 7.

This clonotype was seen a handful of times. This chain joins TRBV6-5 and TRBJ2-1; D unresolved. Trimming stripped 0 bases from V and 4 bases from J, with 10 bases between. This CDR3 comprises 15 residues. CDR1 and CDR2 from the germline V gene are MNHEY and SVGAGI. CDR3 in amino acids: CASSYSEVSYNEQFF. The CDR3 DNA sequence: TGTGCCAGCAGTTACTCTGAGGTCAGTTACAATGAGCAGTTCTTC.

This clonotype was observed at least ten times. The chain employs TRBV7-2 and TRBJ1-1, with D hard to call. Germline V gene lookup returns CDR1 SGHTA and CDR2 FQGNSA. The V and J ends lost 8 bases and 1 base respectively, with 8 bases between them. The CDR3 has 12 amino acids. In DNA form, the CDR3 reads TGTGCCAGCGGAACGGGGAACACTGAAGCTTTCTTT. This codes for CASGTGNTEAFF.

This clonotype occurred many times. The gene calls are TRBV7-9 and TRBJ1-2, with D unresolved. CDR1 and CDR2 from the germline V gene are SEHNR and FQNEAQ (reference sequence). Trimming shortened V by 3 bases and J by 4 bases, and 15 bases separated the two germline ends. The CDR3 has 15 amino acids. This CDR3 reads CASSFKENSGYGYTF. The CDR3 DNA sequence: TGTGCCAGCAGCTTCAAGGAAAACTCCGGCTATGGCTACACCTTC. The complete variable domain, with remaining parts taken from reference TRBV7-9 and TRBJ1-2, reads DTGVSQNPRHKITKRGQNVTFRCDPISEHNRLYWYRQTLGQGPEFLTYFQNEAQLEKSRLLSDRFSAERPKGSFSTLEIQRTEQGDSAMYLCASSFKENSGYGYTFGSGTRLTVV.

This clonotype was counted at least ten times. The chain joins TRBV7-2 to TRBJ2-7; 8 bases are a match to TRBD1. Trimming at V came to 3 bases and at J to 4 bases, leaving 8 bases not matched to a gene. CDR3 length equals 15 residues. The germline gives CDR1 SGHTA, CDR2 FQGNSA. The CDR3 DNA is TGTGCCAGCAGCTTTTCGACAGGGGCACCGTACGAGCAGTACTTC. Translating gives CASSFSTGAPYEQYF.

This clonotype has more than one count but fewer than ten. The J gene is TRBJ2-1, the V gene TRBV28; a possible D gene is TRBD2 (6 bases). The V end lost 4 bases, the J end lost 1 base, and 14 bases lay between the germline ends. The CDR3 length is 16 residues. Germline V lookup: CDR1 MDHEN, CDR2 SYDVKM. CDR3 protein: CASSSDPGLSYNEQFF. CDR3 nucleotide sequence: TGTGCCAGCAGTTCCGATCCGGGACTTTCCTACAATGAGCAGTTCTTC.